One sample yielded the 10 T cell receptor beta chains listed below, sequenced in a study of chemoradiotherapy in HPV16-positive cancers. Data came from immunoSEQ multiplex PCR; TCRdb stores just in-frame clones and leaves some out. The sample holds roughly 15,000 clones, around 72% seen once. The specimen was collected from a patient who underwent chemoradiotherapy. Source of these receptors: a human donor with HPV-associated anogenital cancer.

This clone was picked up one time. The chain carries TRBV5-1 and TRBJ1-2; D is perhaps TRBD1 (6 bases). Germline lookup yields CDR1 SGHRS and CDR2 YFSETQ. The CDR3 is 15 residues long. The V end was cut by 4 bases, the J end by 4 bases, with 17 bases between. CDR3 sequence reads: CASSEGTMVGYGYTF. CDR3 DNA sequence: TGCGCCAGCAGCGAAGGGACAATGGTAGGCTATGGCTACACCTTC.

V is TRBV28 and J is TRBJ1-2; D is ambiguous. The V gene lost 4 bases and the J gene lost 5 bases, with 8 bases spanning the gap. The CDR3 spans 12 residues. Germline V lookup: CDR1 MDHEN, CDR2 SYDVKM. The CDR3 is CASSWEAYGYTF. The CDR3 nucleotides read TGTGCCAGCAGTTGGGAGGCATATGGCTACACCTTC.

This chain joins TRBV5-1 and TRBJ2-7, with D perhaps matching TRBD1 (8 bases). The V gene's germline CDR1 is SGHRS and CDR2 YFSETQ. V was cut by 6 bases and J by 5 bases, with 27 bases left in between. There are 17 residues in the CDR3. DNA of the CDR3: TGCGCCAGCACCCAACAGGGGGGGGCAAGGATAGTCCACGAGCAGTACTTC. It codes for CASTQQGGARIVHEQYF.

The chain couples TRBV5-4 to TRBJ1-6; TRBD1 agrees at 7 bases. The CDR3 has 14 residues. Trimming removed 2 bases from V and 6 bases from J; junction bases left unmatched: 2. CDR1 is SGHNT and CDR2 is YYREEE in the germline V gene (reference sequence). CDR3 residues: CASSFEGANSPLHF. CDR3 in DNA: TGTGCCAGCAGCTTTGAGGGGGCTAATTCACCCCTCCACTTT.

This sequence joins TRBV18 and TRBJ1-2; the D gene is possibly TRBD1 (5 bases). V was cut by 8 bases and J by 1 base, with 20 bases left in between. The CDR3 runs 16 residues. Looked up from germline, CDR1 is KGHSH and CDR2 is LQKENI. The CDR3 DNA reads as TGTGCCAGCACCACCGGGACCGGGACCTTTAACTATGGCTACACCTTC. Amino acids: CASTTGTGTFNYGYTF.

The V call is TRBV9, the J call TRBJ2-1; TRBD2 is a possible D gene (5 bases). V was shortened by 1 base and J by 3 bases, with 11 bases between the two germline ends. The CDR3 is made up of 15 amino acids. Germline CDR1 SGDLS, CDR2 YYNGEE. CDR3 sequence: CASSVLSGFYNEQFF. In DNA form, the CDR3 reads TGTGCCAGCAGCGTATTATCGGGGTTCTACAATGAGCAGTTCTTC.

CDR3 nucleotide sequence: TGCGCCAGCAGCCACCGAAGTTCTGCGAGTGAAAAACTGTTTTTT. Its protein is CASSHRSSASEKLFF. V usage is TRBV5-1 and J usage is TRBJ1-4; D unresolved. Germline V gives CDR1 SGHRS, CDR2 YFSETQ. V dropped 4 bases and J dropped 7 bases, with 17 bases sitting between them. The CDR3 totals 15 residues.

J is TRBJ1-4 and V is TRBV5-6; D gene unclear. Deletions cut 0 bases from V and 0 bases from J, with 3 bases between. This CDR3 comprises 14 residues. Germline assignment: CDR1 SGHDT and CDR2 YYEEEE. In nucleotides, the CDR3 is TGTGCCAGCAGCTTGGAGGCAACTAATGAAAAACTGTTTTTT. Translated, it gives CASSLEATNEKLFF.

The rearrangement joins TRBV27 to TRBJ1-6; unclear D gene. Per the germline V gene, CDR1 is MNHEY and CDR2 is SMNVEV (reference sequence). V gave up 2 bases and J gave up 8 bases, with 7 bases separating them. The CDR3 is 13 residues long. The CDR3 spells CASSLGRDSPLHF. CDR3 sequence (DNA): TGTGCCAGCAGTTTAGGTAGGGATTCACCCCTCCACTTT.

The V gene is TRBV27, the J gene TRBJ2-2; 8 bases line up with TRBD1. The germline V gene encodes CDR1 MNHEY and CDR2 SMNVEV (reference sequence). The junction had 4 bases not matched to a gene; V was cut back by 3 bases and J by 4 bases. The CDR3 runs to 15 residues. DNA of the CDR3: TGTGCCAGCAGTTTTTGGCAGGGGGCCACCGGGGAGCTGTTTTTT. Amino acid sequence: CASSFWQGATGELFF.